This T cell receptor beta chain is drawn from a study of tumor-infiltrating lymphocytes in localized non-small cell lung cancer. Study-wide results and limits: Only some patients had TCR sequencing, depending on available tissue. Tumor T-cell fraction was not associated with recurrence-free survival.

Measured with immunoSEQ multiplex PCR; TCRdb has only the in-frame clones, and not every one. This sample has tens of thousands of clones, with around 64% found just once. Details on this clone: Its antigen is as yet unknown.

CDR1 SGHRS and CDR2 YFSETQ come from the germline V gene. V gave up 3 bases and J gave up 2 bases, with 14 bases separating them. The CDR3 has 15 residues. The rearrangement uses TRBV5-1 and TRBJ2-5; no clear D gene. The TCR was taken from a human donor with non-small cell lung cancer. The specimen was lung tumor tissue. The CDR3 protein is CASSSGEWSQETQYF. CDR3 sequence (DNA): TGCGCCAGCAGCTCGGGTGAATGGTCTCAAGAGACCCAGTACTTC.